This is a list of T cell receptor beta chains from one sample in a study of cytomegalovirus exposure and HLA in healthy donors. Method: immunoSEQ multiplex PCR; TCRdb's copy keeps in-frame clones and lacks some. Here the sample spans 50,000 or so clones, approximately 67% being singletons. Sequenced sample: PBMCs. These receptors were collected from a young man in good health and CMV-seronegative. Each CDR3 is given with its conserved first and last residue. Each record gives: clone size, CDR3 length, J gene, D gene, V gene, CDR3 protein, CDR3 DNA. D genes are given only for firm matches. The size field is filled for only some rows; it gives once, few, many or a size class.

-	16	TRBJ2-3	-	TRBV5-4	CASSPGRVSGSDTQYF	TGTGCCAGCAGCCCGGGCAGGGTTTCGGGCTCAGATACGCAGTATTTT
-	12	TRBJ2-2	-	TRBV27	CASSLLFGELFF	TGTGCCAGCAGTTTACTGTTCGGGGAGCTGTTTTTT
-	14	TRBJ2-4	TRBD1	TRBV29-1	CSVPTGMGKNIQYF	TGCAGCGTCCCGACAGGGATGGGCAAAAACATTCAGTACTTC
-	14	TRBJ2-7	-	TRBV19	CARTMAVLSNEQYF	TGTGCCAGGACCATGGCGGTACTTTCGAACGAGCAGTACTTC
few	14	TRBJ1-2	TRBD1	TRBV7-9	CASSLAGTAHGYTF	TGTGCCAGCAGCTTAGCCGGGACAGCCCATGGCTACACCTTC
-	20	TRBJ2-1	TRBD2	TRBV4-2	CASSLKTTLHPSGTYNEQFF	TGTGCCAGCAGCCTAAAAACCACCCTACACCCTAGCGGCACCTACAATGAGCAGTTCTTC
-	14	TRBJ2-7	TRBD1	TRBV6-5	CASSPQTGPYEQYF	TGTGCCAGCAGCCCCCAGACAGGGCCCTACGAGCAGTACTTC
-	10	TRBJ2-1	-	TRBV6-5	CASRIYEQFF	TGTGCCAGCCGTATCTATGAGCAGTTCTTC
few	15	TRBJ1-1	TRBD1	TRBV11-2	CASRISQGGLPEAFF	TGTGCCAGCAGGATCTCACAGGGGGGTTTGCCTGAAGCTTTCTTT
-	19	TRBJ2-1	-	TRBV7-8	CASSVRGLLIRSSYNEQFF	TGTGCCAGCAGCGTTAGAGGACTTCTTATCCGGAGCTCCTACAATGAGCAGTTCTTC
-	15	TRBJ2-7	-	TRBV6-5	CASKKFFDYSYEQYF	TGTGCCAGCAAGAAATTTTTTGACTACTCCTACGAGCAGTACTTC
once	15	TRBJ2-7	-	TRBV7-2	CASSTQQGILPEQYF	TGTGCCAGCAGCACCCAACAGGGAATTCTTCCCGAGCAGTACTTC
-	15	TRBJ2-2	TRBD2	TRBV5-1	CASSSRTSGAGELFF	TGCGCCAGCAGCTCTCGTACTAGCGGAGCAGGGGAGCTGTTTTTT
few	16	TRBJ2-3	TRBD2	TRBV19	CASSPPGTSGSGTQYF	TGTGCCAGTAGCCCTCCCGGGACTAGCGGGAGTGGTACGCAGTATTTT
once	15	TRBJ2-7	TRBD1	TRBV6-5	CASSYSGTGVYEQYF	TGTGCCAGCAGTTACTCCGGGACAGGGGTCTACGAGCAGTACTTC
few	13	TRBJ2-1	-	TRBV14	CASSQDRLAKQFF	TGTGCCAGCAGCCAAGACAGGCTAGCGAAGCAGTTCTTC
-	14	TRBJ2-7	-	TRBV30	CAWSYNGGSYEQYF	TGTGCCTGGAGTTATAATGGCGGGTCCTACGAGCAGTACTTC
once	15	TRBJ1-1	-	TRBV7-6	CASSKGRTMNTEAFF	TGTGCCAGCAGTAAGGGCAGGACTATGAACACTGAAGCTTTCTTT
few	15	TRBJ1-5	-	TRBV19	CASSYPGHADQPQHF	TGTGCCAGTAGTTACCCGGGACATGCCGACCAGCCCCAGCATTTT
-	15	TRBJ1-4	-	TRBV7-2	CASSRGGSVQEKLFF	TGTGCCAGCAGCAGAGGTGGTAGTGTCCAGGAAAAACTGTTTTTT
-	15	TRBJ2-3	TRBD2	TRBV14	CASSPWTSGGDTQYF	TGTGCCAGCAGCCCGTGGACTAGCGGGGGTGATACGCAGTATTTT
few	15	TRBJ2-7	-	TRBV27	CASSLSFQETYEQYF	TGTGCCAGCAGTTTATCGTTCCAGGAAACCTACGAGCAGTACTTC
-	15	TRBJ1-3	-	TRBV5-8	CASSFQTVTGNTIYF	TGTGCCAGCAGCTTTCAGACAGTAACTGGAAACACCATATATTTT
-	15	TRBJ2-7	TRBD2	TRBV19	CASSIEASGAYEQYF	TGTGCCAGTAGTATAGAGGCTAGCGGGGCCTACGAGCAGTACTTC
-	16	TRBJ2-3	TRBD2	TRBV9	CASSVSGTRGSDTQYF	TGTGCCAGCAGCGTTAGTGGGACTAGGGGTTCAGATACGCAGTATTTT
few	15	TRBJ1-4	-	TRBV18	CASSPDRKTNEKLFF	TGTGCCAGCTCACCTGACAGAAAAACTAATGAAAAACTGTTTTTT
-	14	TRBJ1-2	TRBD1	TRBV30	CASPWQGVLYGYTF	TGTGCCTCCCCTTGGCAGGGGGTACTCTATGGCTACACCTTC
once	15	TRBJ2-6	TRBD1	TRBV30	CAWSWDSSGANVLTF	TGTGCCTGGAGTTGGGACAGCTCTGGGGCCAACGTCCTGACTTTC
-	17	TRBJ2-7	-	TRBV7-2	CASSLVRDSYKNYEQYF	TGTGCCAGCAGCTTAGTTCGGGACTCCTACAAAAACTACGAGCAGTACTTC
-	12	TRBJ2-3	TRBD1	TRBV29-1	CSATTGPDTQYF	TGCAGCGCTACGACAGGGCCAGATACGCAGTATTTT
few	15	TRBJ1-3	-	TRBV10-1	CASSPGGSSGNTIYF	TGCGCCAGCAGTCCCGGTGGGAGCTCTGGAAACACCATATATTTT
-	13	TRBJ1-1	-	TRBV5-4	CASRLQVNTEAFF	TGTGCCAGCAGGTTACAGGTGAACACTGAAGCTTTCTTT
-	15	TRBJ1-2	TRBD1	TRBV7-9	CASTLAGQQNYGYTF	TGTGCCAGCACCCTGGCGGGACAGCAAAACTATGGCTACACCTTC
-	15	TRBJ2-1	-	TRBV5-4	CASSLDGLSVNEQFF	TGTGCCAGCAGCTTGGATGGGCTGAGTGTAAATGAGCAGTTCTTC
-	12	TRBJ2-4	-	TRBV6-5	CASGSGLDIQYF	TGTGCCAGCGGATCGGGCTTGGACATTCAGTACTTC
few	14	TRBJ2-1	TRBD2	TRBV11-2	CASSSLAGVFEQFF	TGTGCCAGCAGCTCTCTAGCGGGAGTTTTTGAGCAGTTCTTC
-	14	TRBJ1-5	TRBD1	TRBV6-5	CASSLGQGDQPQHF	TGTGCCAGCAGTTTAGGACAGGGCGATCAGCCCCAGCATTTT
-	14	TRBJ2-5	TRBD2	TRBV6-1	CASSNGLVQETQYF	TGTGCCAGCAGTAACGGACTAGTCCAAGAGACCCAGTACTTC
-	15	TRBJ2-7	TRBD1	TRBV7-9	CASSSPRDRFDEQYF	TGTGCCAGCAGCTCACCTAGGGACAGGTTCGACGAGCAGTACTTC
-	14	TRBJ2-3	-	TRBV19	CASRGPRFSDTQYF	TGTGCCAGTAGGGGGCCCAGATTCTCTGATACGCAGTATTTT
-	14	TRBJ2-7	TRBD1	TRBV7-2	CASSLTQGAGEQYF	TGTGCCAGCAGCTTAACACAGGGGGCGGGGGAGCAGTACTTC
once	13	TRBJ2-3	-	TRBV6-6	CASSYWATRTQYF	TGTGCCAGCAGTTACTGGGCAACCCGTACGCAGTATTTT
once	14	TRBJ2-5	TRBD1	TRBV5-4	CASSLGGTEETQYF	TGTGCCAGCAGCTTGGGGGGGACAGAAGAGACCCAGTACTTC
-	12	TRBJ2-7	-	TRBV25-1	CASSGQSYEQYF	TGTGCCAGCAGTGGACAGTCCTACGAGCAGTACTTC
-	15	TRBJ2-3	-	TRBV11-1	CASSLASGLPDTQYF	TGTGCCAGCAGCTTAGCTAGCGGACTACCAGATACGCAGTATTTT
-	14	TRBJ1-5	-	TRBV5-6	CASSLLVENQPQHF	TGTGCCAGCAGCTTGTTAGTAGAGAATCAGCCCCAGCATTTT
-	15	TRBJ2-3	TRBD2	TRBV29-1	CSVKLAGGPSDTQYF	TGCAGCGTGAAACTAGCGGGAGGGCCTTCAGATACGCAGTATTTT
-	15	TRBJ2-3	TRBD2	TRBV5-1	CASSLAGGHTDTQYF	TGCGCCAGCAGCTTAGCGGGAGGACACACAGATACGCAGTATTTT
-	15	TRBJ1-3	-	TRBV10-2	CASRQQLISGNTIYF	TGCGCCAGCCGACAGCAACTAATCTCTGGAAACACCATATATTTT
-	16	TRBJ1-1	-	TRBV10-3	CAISESSGISRTEAFF	TGTGCCATCAGTGAGTCTTCAGGGATATCCAGGACTGAAGCTTTCTTT